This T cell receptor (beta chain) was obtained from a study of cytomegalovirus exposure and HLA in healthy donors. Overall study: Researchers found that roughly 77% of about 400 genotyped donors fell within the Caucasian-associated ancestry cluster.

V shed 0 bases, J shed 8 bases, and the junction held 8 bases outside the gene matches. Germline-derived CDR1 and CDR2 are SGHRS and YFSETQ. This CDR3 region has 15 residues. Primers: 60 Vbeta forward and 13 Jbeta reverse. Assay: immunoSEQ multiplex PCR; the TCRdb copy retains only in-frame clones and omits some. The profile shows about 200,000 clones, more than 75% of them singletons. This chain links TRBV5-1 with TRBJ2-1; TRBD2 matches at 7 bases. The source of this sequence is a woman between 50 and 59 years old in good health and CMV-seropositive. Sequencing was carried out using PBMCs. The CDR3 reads CASSLGGRGGDEQFF. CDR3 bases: TGCGCCAGCAGCTTGGGAGGGAGGGGCGGTGATGAGCAGTTCTTC.